These T cell receptor beta chains were read from a single sample in a study of spatial heterogeneity in lung cancer. One entry per CDR3 protein results from TCRdb running MiXCR on the 5' RACE reads. This sample carries over 25,000 distinct CDR3 sequences, around 7.4% of them seen once, and the ten largest clones take roughly 22%. The sample here was lung tumor tissue, taken at surgery. The origin of the receptors is a male donor with early-stage non-small cell lung cancer. The CDR3 runs from the conserved cysteine through the conserved F or W. Fields, in order: CDR3 DNA, CDR3 protein, V gene, D gene, clone size, CDR3 length, J gene. The D gene is left open where the match is weak. Not all rows give a size; the values are once, few, many and, for expanded clones, a class.

cdr3_nt: TGCGCCAGCAGCATAAACAGGAGATTCCAAGAGACCCAGTACTTC; cdr3_aa: CASSINRRFQETQYF; v_call: TRBV5-1; d_call: .; clone_size: large; cdr3_length: 15; j_call: TRBJ2-5
cdr3_nt: TGTGCCAGCAGCCCTATACCGGGATCTTGGGCCACAGATACGCAGTATTTT; cdr3_aa: CASSPIPGSWATDTQYF; v_call: TRBV7-2; d_call: .; clone_size: many; cdr3_length: 17; j_call: TRBJ2-3
cdr3_nt: TGTGCCAGCAGTCGTGGTCCGGGACTAGCGGGGGAACAGTTCTTC; cdr3_aa: CASSRGPGLAGEQFF; v_call: TRBV5-6; d_call: TRBD2; clone_size: .; cdr3_length: 15; j_call: TRBJ2-1
cdr3_nt: TGTGCCAGCAGCGAAAGGGGCAATGAGCAGTTCTTC; cdr3_aa: CASSERGNEQFF; v_call: TRBV7-6; d_call: .; clone_size: few; cdr3_length: 12; j_call: TRBJ2-1
cdr3_nt: TGTGCCACCAGTGAGCCTTCCGGGACCCCACCGCAGTATTTT; cdr3_aa: CATSEPSGTPPQYF; v_call: TRBV24-1; d_call: .; clone_size: .; cdr3_length: 14; j_call: TRBJ2-3
cdr3_nt: TGCGCCAGCAGCTTGGATCAGGGGACAACCGGGGAGCTGTTTTTT; cdr3_aa: CASSLDQGTTGELFF; v_call: TRBV5-1; d_call: .; clone_size: .; cdr3_length: 15; j_call: TRBJ2-2
cdr3_nt: TGTGCCAGCAGTTATGACTCGGGGACCGGGGAGCTGTTTTTT; cdr3_aa: CASSYDSGTGELFF; v_call: TRBV6-5; d_call: .; clone_size: medium-sized; cdr3_length: 14; j_call: TRBJ2-2
cdr3_nt: TGCGCCAGCAGCCAAGGAGTGGACAGGGGCACTGAAGCTTTCTTT; cdr3_aa: CASSQGVDRGTEAFF; v_call: TRBV4-1; d_call: TRBD1; clone_size: many; cdr3_length: 15; j_call: TRBJ1-1
cdr3_nt: TGTGCCAGCAGCCGAAACACTCAAACAGGGGTTGCTTTCTTT; cdr3_aa: CASSRNTQTGVAFF; v_call: TRBV11-2; d_call: TRBD1; clone_size: few; cdr3_length: 14; j_call: TRBJ1-1
cdr3_nt: TGCAGTGCTAGAGTTATCGTGATTCCAGATACGCAGTATTTT; cdr3_aa: CSARVIVIPDTQYF; v_call: TRBV20-1; d_call: .; clone_size: many; cdr3_length: 14; j_call: TRBJ2-3
cdr3_nt: TGTGCCAGCAGACTACAGGGCACCTATGGCTACACCTTC; cdr3_aa: CASRLQGTYGYTF; v_call: TRBV4-2; d_call: .; clone_size: .; cdr3_length: 13; j_call: TRBJ1-2
cdr3_nt: TGCGCCAGCAGCGTAGACAGGGAAAGTGACACTGAAGCTTTCTTT; cdr3_aa: CASSVDRESDTEAFF; v_call: TRBV5-1; d_call: TRBD1; clone_size: many; cdr3_length: 15; j_call: TRBJ1-1
cdr3_nt: TGCGCCAGCAGCCAAGATAGAGGAGCGGGGGGGCGGGAGACCCAGTACTTC; cdr3_aa: CASSQDRGAGGRETQYF; v_call: TRBV4-1; d_call: TRBD2; clone_size: many; cdr3_length: 17; j_call: TRBJ2-5
cdr3_nt: TGTGCCATCACCCCATCCGGACAGAGCTATGGCTACACCTTC; cdr3_aa: CAITPSGQSYGYTF; v_call: TRBV7-2; d_call: .; clone_size: few; cdr3_length: 14; j_call: TRBJ1-2
cdr3_nt: TGTGCCAGCAGCCGAGGGGGCAGGGGCAATGAGCAGTTCTTC; cdr3_aa: CASSRGGRGNEQFF; v_call: TRBV5-4; d_call: TRBD1; clone_size: few; cdr3_length: 14; j_call: TRBJ2-1
cdr3_nt: TGCGCCAGCAGCGCCGGGACAGGGTCATCGAAGACCCAGTACTTC; cdr3_aa: CASSAGTGSSKTQYF; v_call: TRBV5-1; d_call: TRBD1; clone_size: .; cdr3_length: 15; j_call: TRBJ2-5
cdr3_nt: TGTGCCAGCAAGGAGACAGGGAACTGCGAGCAGTACTTC; cdr3_aa: CASKETGNCEQYF; v_call: TRBV6-2/TRBV6-3; d_call: TRBD1; clone_size: once; cdr3_length: 13; j_call: TRBJ2-7
cdr3_nt: TGTGCCAGCAGCCTAAACCGGGACACTATTTCCTACGAGCAGTACTTC; cdr3_aa: CASSLNRDTISYEQYF; v_call: TRBV7-7; d_call: .; clone_size: few; cdr3_length: 16; j_call: TRBJ2-7
cdr3_nt: TGTGCCAGCAGTGCAACGACCTATGGCTACACCTTC; cdr3_aa: CASSATTYGYTF; v_call: TRBV28; d_call: .; clone_size: .; cdr3_length: 12; j_call: TRBJ1-2
cdr3_nt: TGTGCCAGCAGTACCCATCCGGGACAGGTGAACACTGAAGCTTTCTTT; cdr3_aa: CASSTHPGQVNTEAFF; v_call: TRBV28; d_call: TRBD1; clone_size: many; cdr3_length: 16; j_call: TRBJ1-1
cdr3_nt: TGTGCCAGCGGTGAACAGGTTCATAGGCAGTATTTT; cdr3_aa: CASGEQVHRQYF; v_call: TRBV27; d_call: .; clone_size: many; cdr3_length: 12; j_call: TRBJ2-3
cdr3_nt: TGTGCCAGCAGTTTTGCCTCCAGCTACAATGAGCAGTTCTTC; cdr3_aa: CASSFASSYNEQFF; v_call: TRBV28; d_call: .; clone_size: large; cdr3_length: 14; j_call: TRBJ2-1
cdr3_nt: TGTGCCAGCAGCTTAGGTACAGGGGCCTCTGGGGCCAACGTCCTGACTTTC; cdr3_aa: CASSLGTGASGANVLTF; v_call: TRBV7-2; d_call: TRBD1; clone_size: many; cdr3_length: 17; j_call: TRBJ2-6
cdr3_nt: TGTGCCACCAGTGACTCAGACCGGGCGTCTGGCGCTGAAGCTTTCTTT; cdr3_aa: CATSDSDRASGAEAFF; v_call: TRBV24-1; d_call: .; clone_size: many; cdr3_length: 16; j_call: TRBJ1-1
cdr3_nt: TGCAGCGCGGTTCGGGGGGGCCAAAACATTCAGTACTTC; cdr3_aa: CSAVRGGQNIQYF; v_call: TRBV20-1; d_call: TRBD2; clone_size: many; cdr3_length: 13; j_call: TRBJ2-4
cdr3_nt: TGTGCCAGCAGCCCAGGGGCCCACACAGATACGCAGTATTTT; cdr3_aa: CASSPGAHTDTQYF; v_call: TRBV5-4; d_call: .; clone_size: few; cdr3_length: 14; j_call: TRBJ2-3
cdr3_nt: TGTGCCAGCAGTTGGGTGGGAGCGGGGGAGCAGTTCTTC; cdr3_aa: CASSWVGAGEQFF; v_call: TRBV6-5; d_call: TRBD2; clone_size: many; cdr3_length: 13; j_call: TRBJ2-1
cdr3_nt: TGCGCCAACAGCCGAGTACTAGCGGGGGTAACAGATACGCAGTATTTT; cdr3_aa: CANSRVLAGVTDTQYF; v_call: TRBV4-3; d_call: TRBD2; clone_size: .; cdr3_length: 16; j_call: TRBJ2-3
cdr3_nt: TGTGCCATCAGTGAGGGGGCTGGACAGGGTACATTCTTT; cdr3_aa: CAISEGAGQGTFF; v_call: TRBV10-3; d_call: TRBD1; clone_size: few; cdr3_length: 13; j_call: TRBJ1-1
cdr3_nt: TGTGCCAGCAGCGAGCCAAACAGGCCGGAGAACACTGAAGCTTTCTTT; cdr3_aa: CASSEPNRPENTEAFF; v_call: TRBV7-2; d_call: .; clone_size: .; cdr3_length: 16; j_call: TRBJ1-1
cdr3_nt: TGTGCCAGCAGAAGTGGCCCCGAGACAGCGAATCAGCCCCAGCATTTT; cdr3_aa: CASRSGPETANQPQHF; v_call: TRBV6-2/TRBV6-3; d_call: .; clone_size: many; cdr3_length: 16; j_call: TRBJ1-5
cdr3_nt: TGTGCCAGCAGCTTTGGGCCGGGCTCCTATGGCTACACCTTC; cdr3_aa: CASSFGPGSYGYTF; v_call: TRBV7-2; d_call: .; clone_size: many; cdr3_length: 14; j_call: TRBJ1-2
cdr3_nt: TGCAGCGGGAGTCGAGACAACACAGATACGCAGTATTTT; cdr3_aa: CSGSRDNTDTQYF; v_call: TRBV29-1; d_call: .; clone_size: .; cdr3_length: 13; j_call: TRBJ2-3
cdr3_nt: TGTGCCAGCAGTCCGAATCCGGGACAGGGCCACTATGGCTACACCTTC; cdr3_aa: CASSPNPGQGHYGYTF; v_call: TRBV28; d_call: TRBD1; clone_size: many; cdr3_length: 16; j_call: TRBJ1-2
cdr3_nt: TGTGCCAGCAGCTTAGAGTGGAGGACCCAAGAGACCCAGTACTTC; cdr3_aa: CASSLEWRTQETQYF; v_call: TRBV7-6; d_call: .; clone_size: many; cdr3_length: 15; j_call: TRBJ2-5
cdr3_nt: TGTGCCAGCTCACCGGGCAGGGGAAACACTGAAGCTTTCTTT; cdr3_aa: CASSPGRGNTEAFF; v_call: TRBV18; d_call: .; clone_size: .; cdr3_length: 14; j_call: TRBJ1-1
cdr3_nt: TGTGCCAGCAGAGGGACAGCAACCTACGAGCAGTACTTC; cdr3_aa: CASRGTATYEQYF; v_call: TRBV6-5; d_call: TRBD1; clone_size: many; cdr3_length: 13; j_call: TRBJ2-7
cdr3_nt: TGTGCCAGCAGAACCAGCGGACAGAGTAATGAAAAACTGTTTTTT; cdr3_aa: CASRTSGQSNEKLFF; v_call: TRBV28; d_call: .; clone_size: many; cdr3_length: 15; j_call: TRBJ1-4
cdr3_nt: TGCAGCGTTGAATTTTCTCAGGGATGGGGCACTGAAGCTTTCTTT; cdr3_aa: CSVEFSQGWGTEAFF; v_call: TRBV29-1; d_call: .; clone_size: medium-sized; cdr3_length: 15; j_call: TRBJ1-1
cdr3_nt: TGCAGTGCCCCAGGGGTTAGCGGGGGGTTCCACGAGCAGTACTTC; cdr3_aa: CSAPGVSGGFHEQYF; v_call: TRBV20-1; d_call: TRBD2; clone_size: few; cdr3_length: 15; j_call: TRBJ2-7
cdr3_nt: TGTGCCAGCAGCTTGTCGGTAGCGGGGGGTGAGCAGTTCTTC; cdr3_aa: CASSLSVAGGEQFF; v_call: TRBV7-2; d_call: TRBD2; clone_size: .; cdr3_length: 14; j_call: TRBJ2-1
cdr3_nt: TGCAGTGCCAGCCACGGGACTGAAGCTTTCTTT; cdr3_aa: CSASHGTEAFF; v_call: TRBV20-1; d_call: .; clone_size: many; cdr3_length: 11; j_call: TRBJ1-1
cdr3_nt: TGTGCCAGCTCCCCCTCTCTCCAATGGGAAAAACTGTTTTTT; cdr3_aa: CASSPSLQWEKLFF; v_call: TRBV18; d_call: .; clone_size: few; cdr3_length: 14; j_call: TRBJ1-4
cdr3_nt: TGCAGTGCTAGAGATGACAGGAGAGCTTTCTTT; cdr3_aa: CSARDDRRAFF; v_call: TRBV20-1; d_call: .; clone_size: .; cdr3_length: 11; j_call: TRBJ1-1
cdr3_nt: TGTGCCAGCAGCCAACAGGGTTTCAGAGAAAAACTGTTTTTT; cdr3_aa: CASSQQGFREKLFF; v_call: TRBV7-2; d_call: .; clone_size: few; cdr3_length: 14; j_call: TRBJ1-4
cdr3_nt: TGTGCCAGCAGCCCTCCATCCCCGGGGACTTCCTACAATGAGCAGTTCTTC; cdr3_aa: CASSPPSPGTSYNEQFF; v_call: TRBV12-3/TRBV12-4; d_call: .; clone_size: many; cdr3_length: 17; j_call: TRBJ2-1
cdr3_nt: TGTGCCAGCAGCTTGGGGGACAGGTATGAAGCTTTCTTT; cdr3_aa: CASSLGDRYEAFF; v_call: TRBV7-9; d_call: TRBD1; clone_size: .; cdr3_length: 13; j_call: TRBJ1-1
cdr3_nt: TGTGCCAGCAGCAGACTATCCGGGGCCAACGTCCTGACTTTC; cdr3_aa: CASSRLSGANVLTF; v_call: TRBV6-5; d_call: .; clone_size: few; cdr3_length: 14; j_call: TRBJ2-6
cdr3_nt: TGTGCCAGCAGTTTATCATACAGGGGGCCAGGGTACGAGCAGTACTTC; cdr3_aa: CASSLSYRGPGYEQYF; v_call: TRBV27; d_call: TRBD1; clone_size: many; cdr3_length: 16; j_call: TRBJ2-7
cdr3_nt: TGCAGCGTAGGCACAGGGGAGGATTCACCCCTCCACTTT; cdr3_aa: CSVGTGEDSPLHF; v_call: TRBV29-1; d_call: TRBD1; clone_size: many; cdr3_length: 13; j_call: TRBJ1-6
cdr3_nt: TGTGCCATCAGTGATGACAGGGCCACCGGGGAGCTGTTTTTT; cdr3_aa: CAISDDRATGELFF; v_call: TRBV10-3; d_call: TRBD1; clone_size: .; cdr3_length: 14; j_call: TRBJ2-2
cdr3_nt: TGTGCCAGCACCCAAGCGGGGACAGGGGGCTACTTTAACTACGAGCAGTACTTC; cdr3_aa: CASTQAGTGGYFNYEQYF; v_call: TRBV28; d_call: TRBD1; clone_size: few; cdr3_length: 18; j_call: TRBJ2-7
cdr3_nt: TGTGCCAGCAGTCTCGACTCAAACTACGAGCAGTACTTC; cdr3_aa: CASSLDSNYEQYF; v_call: TRBV6-1; d_call: .; clone_size: many; cdr3_length: 13; j_call: TRBJ2-7
cdr3_nt: TGTGCCATCAGTGATGGGGGAAACTTAGCCAAAAACATTCAGTACTTC; cdr3_aa: CAISDGGNLAKNIQYF; v_call: TRBV10-3; d_call: .; clone_size: many; cdr3_length: 16; j_call: TRBJ2-4
cdr3_nt: TGCAGCGTTGAAGTCCCGGACTCTGGGGCCAACGTCCTGACTTTC; cdr3_aa: CSVEVPDSGANVLTF; v_call: TRBV29-1; d_call: .; clone_size: many; cdr3_length: 15; j_call: TRBJ2-6
cdr3_nt: TGCAGTGCTAGCCGACAGGGCCTCAATGAGCAGTTCTTC; cdr3_aa: CSASRQGLNEQFF; v_call: TRBV20-1; d_call: TRBD1; clone_size: medium-sized; cdr3_length: 13; j_call: TRBJ2-1
cdr3_nt: TGCAGCGTTGACAGGACAGCCAACAATGAGCAGTTCTTC; cdr3_aa: CSVDRTANNEQFF; v_call: TRBV29-1; d_call: .; clone_size: few; cdr3_length: 13; j_call: TRBJ2-1
cdr3_nt: TGTGCCAGCAGCCTAGCGGGGGCCTGGAATGAGCAGTTCTTC; cdr3_aa: CASSLAGAWNEQFF; v_call: TRBV7-8; d_call: TRBD2; clone_size: medium-sized; cdr3_length: 14; j_call: TRBJ2-1
cdr3_nt: TGCGGTGGCAGCTCCTACAATGAGCAGTTCTTC; cdr3_aa: CGGSSYNEQFF; v_call: TRBV20-1; d_call: .; clone_size: many; cdr3_length: 11; j_call: TRBJ2-1
cdr3_nt: TGTGCCAGCAGCTTAGTCAGACATCGCCAAAACTATGGCTACACCTTC; cdr3_aa: CASSLVRHRQNYGYTF; v_call: TRBV7-2; d_call: .; clone_size: many; cdr3_length: 16; j_call: TRBJ1-2